This TCR beta chain was obtained from a study of identifying expanded T cells in peripheral blood. Regarding the study as a whole: Over approximately two and four weeks, about 15 and 18 clones changed, versus 1.2 between replicates. Across healthy donors, higher total template counts meant significantly greater approximately 2-week count variance.

Points on this clone: What it recognizes is unknown.

Generated by immunoSEQ multiplex PCR, the TCRdb table keeps only in-frame clones and is missing some. Of roughly 120,000 clones in the sample, around 89% are singletons; the top ten hold 6.5% to 9%. This receptor was obtained from a person aged 18-70 years in good health. The specimen sequenced was blood.

The CDR3, as DNA: TGTGCCAGCAGCTTATCCCCCCAGCTGGGGAATTCACCCCTCCACTTT. Amino acids: CASSLSPQLGNSPLHF. This rearrangement joins TRBV11-2 to TRBJ1-6, with D hard to call. Trimming took off 2 bases at V and 7 bases at J, with 15 bases between the two ends. Germline V lookup: CDR1 SGHAT, CDR2 FQNNGV. The length of the CDR3 is 16 residues.